One and the same sample provided the 13 T cell receptor beta chains below, sequenced in a study of T cell responses to AZD1222 COVID-19 vaccine. TCRdb keeps only in-frame clones here, not all; method: immunoSEQ multiplex PCR. Among roughly 120,000 clones listed, more than 80% were seen once. This material consisted of peripheral blood, taken 28 days after the second AZD1222 dose. Receptor source: an adult who received the AZD1222 COVID-19 vaccine.

The V and J genes are TRBV15 and TRBJ2-7; tentatively, D is TRBD2 (6 bases). The CDR3 runs 14 residues. V was pared by 3 bases and J by 0 bases, with 9 bases between. Germline assignment: CDR1 LNHNV and CDR2 YYDKDF (reference sequence). The CDR3 loop reads CATSRGGSSYEQYF. In DNA, the CDR3 is TGTGCCACCAGCAGGGGGGGTAGCTCCTACGAGCAGTACTTC.

The CDR3 spells CATSRDRGQSGELFF. The CDR3 DNA reads TGTGCCACCAGCAGAGATCGGGGGCAAAGCGGGGAGCTGTTTTTT. The chain uses TRBV15 and TRBJ2-2; perhaps D is TRBD1 or TRBD2 (6 bases each). Germline V gives CDR1 LNHNV, CDR2 YYDKDF (reference sequence). Trimming stripped 0 bases from V and 7 bases from J, with 12 bases between. The CDR3 has 15 residues.

The gene calls are TRBV18 and TRBJ1-1; D may be TRBD1 (5 bases). Trimming took 4 bases from V and 6 from J, leaving 12 bases between them. The CDR3 is 13 amino acids. CDR1 KGHSH and CDR2 LQKENI come from the germline V gene. CDR3 loop: CASSLGTFPEAFF. The CDR3 bases are TGTGCCAGCTCACTCGGGACTTTCCCTGAAGCTTTCTTT. The whole variable domain, remainder taken from reference TRBV18 and TRBJ1-1, is NAGVMQNPRHLVRRRGQEARLRCSPMKGHSHVYWYRQLPEEGLKFMVYLQKENIIDESGMPKERFSAEFPKEGPSILRIQQVVRGDSAAYFCASSLGTFPEAFFGQGTRLTVV.

This chain joins TRBV18 and TRBJ2-2; 7 nucleotides align to TRBD2. The CDR3 is 15 residues long. The ends lost 3 bases at V and 0 bases at J; junction bases unmatched: 1. Germline CDR1 is KGHSH and CDR2 is LQKENI. CDR3 protein: CASSPGLPNTGELFF. DNA of the CDR3: TGTGCCAGCTCACCGGGACTACCGAACACCGGGGAGCTGTTTTTT.

J is TRBJ2-5 and V is TRBV5-1, with D possibly matching TRBD1 (6 bases). CDR3 size: 14 residues. Trimming left V 4 bases short and J 2 bases short, with 12 bases between. Germline values: CDR1 SGHRS, CDR2 YFSETQ. The CDR3 loop is CASSTGQPQETQYF. The CDR3 DNA sequence: TGCGCCAGCAGCACAGGACAGCCTCAAGAGACCCAGTACTTC.

The V call is TRBV10-2, the J call TRBJ2-7, with D perhaps TRBD2 (5 bases). The CDR3 loop spans 13 amino acids. V lost 6 bases and J lost 3, with 12 bases in between. From germline, CDR1 is WSHSY and CDR2 SAAADI. For the CDR3, the DNA is TGCGCCAGCAGGGACTCAGCTCGCTACGAGCAGTACTTC. Translating it yields CASRDSARYEQYF.

The CDR3 sequence is CASSTGVVEYNEQFF. CDR3 DNA sequence: TGTGCCAGCAGCACCGGGGTAGTAGAGTACAATGAGCAGTTCTTC. The genes are TRBV7-9 and TRBJ2-1; the D gene is possibly TRBD2 (5 bases). The CDR3 extends over 15 amino acids. The germline gives CDR1 SEHNR, CDR2 FQNEAQ (reference sequence). The V end was cut by 5 bases, the J end by 4 bases, with 15 bases between.

As for this clone: Other nucleotide sequences from this sample produce the same CDR3. The gene calls are TRBV9 and TRBJ2-1, with D unclear. From germline, CDR1 is SGDLS and CDR2 YYNGEE. V was trimmed by 3 bases and J by 0 bases, leaving 10 bases between them. The CDR3 runs 15 residues. The DNA for the CDR3 is TGTGCCAGCAGCGGGGGTGGAAGCTCCTACAATGAGCAGTTCTTC. Translation: CASSGGGSSYNEQFF. The variable domain in full, with the rest retrieved from reference TRBV9 and TRBJ2-1, is DSGVTQTPKHLITATGQRVTLRCSPRSGDLSVYWYQQSLDQGLQFLIQYYNGEERAKGNILERFSAQQFPDLHSELNLSSLELGDSALYFCASSGGGSSYNEQFFGPGTRLTVL.

The table lists this clone with a few counts. The gene calls are TRBV3-1 (or the pseudogene TRBV3-2) and TRBJ1-4; D gene uncertain. Per the germline V gene, CDR1 is LGHDT and CDR2 is YNNKEL (reference sequence). The CDR3 length is 14 residues. The V and J ends lost 1 base and 10 bases respectively, with 13 bases between them. CDR3: CASSQVSTTRKLFF. The CDR3 bases are TGTGCCAGCAGCCAAGTTTCTACGACTCGAAAACTGTTTTTT.

This clone was recorded once. CDR3 in DNA: TGCGCCAGCAGCCAGGGTCCGTTGGGGACGCAAACTGAAGCTTTCTTT. It is translated as CASSQGPLGTQTEAFF. The gene calls are TRBV4-1 and TRBJ1-1; a weak D match, TRBD1 (5 bases). V was clipped by 3 bases and J by 5 bases, with 19 bases between them. The CDR3 length is 16 residues. Germline lookup yields CDR1 MGHRA and CDR2 YSYEKL.

V gene TRBV2 combines with J gene TRBJ2-1; D may be TRBD1 (6 bases). Germline loops: CDR1 SNHLY, CDR2 FYNNEI. The germline V and J ends were trimmed by 5 bases and 3 bases, with 11 bases remaining between them. This CDR3 spans 14 amino acids. The CDR3 is CASSRGQSYNEQFF. The CDR3 DNA reads as TGTGCCAGCAGTCGCGGACAGAGCTACAATGAGCAGTTCTTC.

The chain carries TRBV4-1 and TRBJ1-6; no clear D. V was trimmed by 1 base and J by 10 bases, leaving 17 bases between them. The CDR3 runs 16 residues. The V gene's germline CDR1 is MGHRA and CDR2 YSYEKL. CDR3 DNA: TGCGCCAGCAGCCAAGTCGTCTCGGGGTACTGGTCACCCCTCCACTTT. Protein product: CASSQVVSGYWSPLHF.

The V gene is TRBV3-1 (or the pseudogene TRBV3-2), the J gene TRBJ1-2; D is unresolved. Germline CDR1 reads LGHDT; CDR2 reads YNNKEL (reference sequence). Trimming took off 0 bases at V and 8 bases at J, with 13 bases between the two ends. This CDR3 has 14 amino acids. The CDR3 here is CASSQDLGKSGYTF. As DNA, the CDR3 is TGTGCCAGCAGCCAAGATCTCGGGAAGTCGGGCTACACCTTC.